The rows below give T cell receptor beta chains drawn from one sample of a study of T cells in Graves' hyperthyroidism and ophthalmopathy. One entry per CDR3 protein results from TCRdb running MiXCR on the multiplex PCR reads. The table includes about 600,000 distinct CDR3 sequences, approximately 15% detected once. The sequencing input was blood. These receptors came from a woman aged 18-35 years with Graves' ophthalmopathy. Each CDR3 is given with its conserved first and last residue. D genes are given only for firm matches. Expanded clones are given a class, and other clones once, few, many or no size at all.

v_call	d_call	clone_size	j_call	cdr3_length	cdr3_aa	cdr3_nt
TRBV20-1	NA	many	TRBJ2-3	13	CSASGVGGSTQYF	TGCAGTGCTAGCGGCGTAGGAGGGTCCACGCAGTATTTT
TRBV20-1	TRBD1	many	TRBJ2-1	15	CSAGPQGTGSGEQFF	TGCAGTGCTGGACCCCAGGGGACAGGTTCGGGAGAGCAGTTCTTC
TRBV20-1	TRBD1	many	TRBJ1-5	14	CSARGQGHNQPQHF	TGCAGTGCTAGGGGACAGGGTCACAATCAGCCCCAGCATTTT
TRBV14	NA	many	TRBJ2-5	15	CASSQGTDYQETQYF	TGTGCCAGCAGCCAAGGAACAGATTACCAAGAGACCCAGTACTTC
TRBV20-1	NA	NA	TRBJ1-5	13	CSARGQGDQPQHF	TGCAGTGCTAGAGGTCAAGGCGATCAGCCCCAGCATTTT
TRBV30	TRBD1	few	TRBJ2-3	14	CAWGTGGQTDTQYF	TGTGCCTGGGGGACAGGGGGCCAAACAGATACGCAGTATTTT
TRBV19	NA	NA	TRBJ1-1	14	CASGKGEMNTEAFF	TGTGCCAGTGGTAAAGGGGAAATGAACACTGAAGCTTTCTTT
TRBV25-1	NA	NA	TRBJ2-1	15	CASSDGADFHNEQFF	TGTGCCAGCAGTGACGGAGCGGATTTCCACAATGAGCAGTTCTTC
TRBV6-1	TRBD2	many	TRBJ2-1	13	CASSEGGRREQFF	TGTGCCAGCAGTGAGGGCGGGAGGCGGGAGCAGTTCTTC
TRBV9	TRBD1	many	TRBJ1-2	16	CASSVDPGQGGEGYTF	TGTGCCAGCAGCGTAGATCCGGGACAGGGAGGTGAGGGCTACACCTTC
TRBV20-1	NA	many	TRBJ2-2	16	CSAIRPNRAQGGELFF	TGCAGTGCCATTAGGCCCAACAGGGCGCAGGGCGGGGAGCTGTTTTTT
TRBV6-1	NA	many	TRBJ1-5	17	CASGHAWRAPWNQPQHF	TGTGCCAGCGGTCACGCGTGGAGGGCTCCCTGGAATCAGCCCCAGCATTTT
TRBV24-1	TRBD1	few	TRBJ2-2	17	CATSDRPTGALWGELFF	TGTGCCACCAGTGACCGACCGACAGGGGCCCTCTGGGGGGAGCTGTTTTTT
TRBV5-1	TRBD1	few	TRBJ1-2	15	CASSFTGTGVEGYTF	TGCGCCAGCAGCTTTACCGGGACAGGGGTTGAGGGCTACACCTTC
TRBV7-2	NA	NA	TRBJ2-1	14	CASKGRALYNEQFF	TGTGCCAGCAAAGGGCGGGCCCTGTACAATGAGCAGTTCTTC
TRBV7-6	NA	few	TRBJ2-6	18	CASSLEYRRRRRANVLTF	TGTGCCAGCAGCTTAGAGTACAGACGTCGTCGAAGGGCCAACGTCCTGACTTTC
TRBV5-1	NA	many	TRBJ1-5	15	CASSLGPYSNQPQHF	TGCGCCAGCAGCTTGGGACCTTATAGCAATCAGCCCCAGCATTTT
TRBV28	NA	many	TRBJ1-6	17	CASSSSSLSSYNSPLHF	TGTGCCAGCAGTTCCAGTAGCCTGAGCTCCTATAATTCACCCCTCCACTTT
TRBV10-3	TRBD1	NA	TRBJ1-1	15	CAISESDRGNTEAFF	TGTGCCATCAGTGAGTCGGACAGGGGGAACACTGAAGCTTTCTTT
TRBV3-1	NA	many	TRBJ2-3	13	CASSGEAAYTQYF	TGTGCCAGCAGCGGGGAGGCCGCATATACGCAGTATTTT
TRBV20-1	TRBD1	many	TRBJ2-7	13	CSATGGSLYEQYF	TGCAGTGCCACAGGGGGCTCCCTCTACGAGCAGTACTTC
TRBV2	TRBD1	many	TRBJ1-2	14	CASSGQGANYGYTF	TGTGCCAGCAGTGGACAGGGGGCTAACTATGGCTACACCTTC
TRBV5-1	NA	many	TRBJ1-5	15	CASSLAGNFNQPQHF	TGCGCCAGCAGCTTGGCAGGGAACTTCAATCAGCCCCAGCATTTT
TRBV27	TRBD2	NA	TRBJ2-5	15	CASRAYVGLAQTQYF	TGTGCCAGCAGAGCGTACGTGGGACTAGCACAGACCCAGTACTTC
TRBV30	NA	many	TRBJ2-7	12	CAWSEDTYEQYF	TGTGCCTGGAGTGAAGATACCTACGAGCAGTACTTC
TRBV6-5	NA	many	TRBJ2-2	15	CASSYSNGDTGELFF	TGTGCCAGCAGTTACTCGAACGGGGACACCGGGGAGCTGTTTTTT
TRBV7-8	NA	many	TRBJ2-1	15	CASSSLSTPYNEQFF	TGTGCCAGCAGCTCTCTGAGCACTCCCTACAATGAGCAGTTCTTC
TRBV2	NA	many	TRBJ1-5	13	CASRAGINQPQHF	TGTGCCAGCAGGGCGGGCATCAATCAGCCCCAGCATTTT
TRBV5-6	NA	NA	TRBJ1-2	16	CASSYRTDATNYGYTF	TGTGCCAGCAGCTATCGGACGGATGCGACTAACTATGGCTACACCTTC
TRBV7-6	NA	few	TRBJ2-1	15	CASSSGDSRVYEQFF	TGTGCCAGCAGCTCGGGGGACTCGAGGGTCTATGAGCAGTTCTTC
TRBV2	NA	many	TRBJ2-7	13	CASNPGGAYEQYF	TGTGCCAGCAACCCAGGGGGGGCCTACGAGCAGTACTTC
TRBV7-9	TRBD1	NA	TRBJ1-1	14	CASSLRDRGTEAFF	TGTGCCAGCAGCTTGAGGGACAGGGGCACTGAAGCTTTCTTT